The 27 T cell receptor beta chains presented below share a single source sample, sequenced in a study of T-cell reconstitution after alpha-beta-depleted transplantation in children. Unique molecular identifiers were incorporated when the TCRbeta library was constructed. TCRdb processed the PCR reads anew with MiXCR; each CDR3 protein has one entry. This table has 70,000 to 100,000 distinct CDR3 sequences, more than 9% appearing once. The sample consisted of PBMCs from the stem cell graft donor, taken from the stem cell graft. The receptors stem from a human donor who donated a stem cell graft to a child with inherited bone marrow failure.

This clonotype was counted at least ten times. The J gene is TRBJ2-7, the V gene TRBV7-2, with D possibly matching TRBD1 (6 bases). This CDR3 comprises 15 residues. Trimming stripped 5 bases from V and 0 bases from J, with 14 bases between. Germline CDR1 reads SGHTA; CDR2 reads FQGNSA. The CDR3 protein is CASSPPGVPSYEQYF. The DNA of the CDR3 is TGTGCCAGCAGCCCCCCAGGGGTTCCCTCCTACGAGCAGTACTTC.

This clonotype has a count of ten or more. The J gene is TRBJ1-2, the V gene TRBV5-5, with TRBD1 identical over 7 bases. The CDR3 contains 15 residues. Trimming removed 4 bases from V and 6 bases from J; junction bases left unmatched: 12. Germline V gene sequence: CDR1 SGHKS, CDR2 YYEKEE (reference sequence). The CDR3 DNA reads TGTGCCAGCAGCCTCAGGGGGGGCGCATCTAATGGCTACACCTTC. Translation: CASSLRGGASNGYTF.

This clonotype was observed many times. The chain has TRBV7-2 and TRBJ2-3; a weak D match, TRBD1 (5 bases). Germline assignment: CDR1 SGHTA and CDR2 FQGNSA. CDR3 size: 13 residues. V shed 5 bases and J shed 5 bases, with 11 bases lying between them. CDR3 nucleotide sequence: TGTGCCAGCAGCCCAAACAGGCGAGATACGCAGTATTTT. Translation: CASSPNRRDTQYF.

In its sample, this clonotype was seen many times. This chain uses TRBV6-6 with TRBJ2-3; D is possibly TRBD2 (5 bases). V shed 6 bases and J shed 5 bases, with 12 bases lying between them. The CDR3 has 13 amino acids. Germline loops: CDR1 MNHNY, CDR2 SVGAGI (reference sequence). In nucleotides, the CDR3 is TGTGCCAGCAGGGGTTTTGGAGGAGATACGCAGTATTTT. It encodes CASRGFGGDTQYF.

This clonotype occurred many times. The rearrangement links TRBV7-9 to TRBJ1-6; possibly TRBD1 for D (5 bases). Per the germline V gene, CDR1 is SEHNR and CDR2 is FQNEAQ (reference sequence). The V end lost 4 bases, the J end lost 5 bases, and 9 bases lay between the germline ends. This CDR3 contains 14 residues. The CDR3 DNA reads TGTGCCAGCAGCTGGGCCAGGGATAATTCACCCCTCCACTTT. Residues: CASSWARDNSPLHF.

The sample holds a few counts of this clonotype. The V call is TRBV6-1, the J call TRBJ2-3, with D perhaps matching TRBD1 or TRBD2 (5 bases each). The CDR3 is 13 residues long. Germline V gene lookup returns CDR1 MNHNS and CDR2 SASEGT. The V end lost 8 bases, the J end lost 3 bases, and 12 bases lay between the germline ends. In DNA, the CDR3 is TGTGCCAGCGAGGGGCCAGGGACAGATACGCAGTATTTT. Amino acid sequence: CASEGPGTDTQYF.

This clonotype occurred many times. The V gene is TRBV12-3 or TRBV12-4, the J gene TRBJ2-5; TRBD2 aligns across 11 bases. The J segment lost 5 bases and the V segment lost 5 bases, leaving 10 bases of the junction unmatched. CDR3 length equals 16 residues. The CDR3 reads CASSPGIAGGLETQYF. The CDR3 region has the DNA TGTGCCAGCAGTCCCGGGATAGCGGGGGGGCTCGAGACCCAGTACTTC.

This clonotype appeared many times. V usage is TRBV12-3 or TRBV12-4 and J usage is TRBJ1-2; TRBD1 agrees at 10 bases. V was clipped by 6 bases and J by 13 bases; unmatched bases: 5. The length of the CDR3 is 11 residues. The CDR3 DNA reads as TGTGCCAGCAGCTTGGGGACAGGGGTCACCTTC. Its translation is CASSLGTGVTF.

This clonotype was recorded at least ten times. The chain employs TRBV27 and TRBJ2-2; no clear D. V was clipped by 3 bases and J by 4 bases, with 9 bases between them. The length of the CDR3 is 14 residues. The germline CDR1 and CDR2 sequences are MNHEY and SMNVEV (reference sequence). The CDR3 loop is CASSLVGITGELFF. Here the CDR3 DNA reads TGTGCCAGCAGTTTGGTGGGAATCACCGGGGAGCTGTTTTTT.

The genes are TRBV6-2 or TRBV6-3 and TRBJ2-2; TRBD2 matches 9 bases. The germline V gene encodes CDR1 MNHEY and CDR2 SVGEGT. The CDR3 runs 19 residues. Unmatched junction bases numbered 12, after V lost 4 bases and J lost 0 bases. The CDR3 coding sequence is TGTGCCAGCAGTTCTCTGCTCGCGGGGGGGCGCACGAACACCGGGGAGCTGTTTTTT. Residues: CASSSLLAGGRTNTGELFF.

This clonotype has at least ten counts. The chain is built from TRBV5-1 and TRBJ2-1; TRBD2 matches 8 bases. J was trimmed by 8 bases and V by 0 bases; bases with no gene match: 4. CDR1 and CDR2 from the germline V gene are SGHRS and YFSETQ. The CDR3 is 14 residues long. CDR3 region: CASSLVTGGDEQFF. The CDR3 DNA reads TGCGCCAGCAGCTTGGTTACGGGGGGGGATGAGCAGTTCTTC.

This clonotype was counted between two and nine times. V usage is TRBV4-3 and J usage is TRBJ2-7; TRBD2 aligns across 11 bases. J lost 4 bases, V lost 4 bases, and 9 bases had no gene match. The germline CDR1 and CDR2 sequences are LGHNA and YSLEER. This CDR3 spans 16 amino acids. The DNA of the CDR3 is TGCGCCAGCAGCCGAGCCCTTAGCGGGGGGGAGTACGAGCAGTACTTC. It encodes CASSRALSGGEYEQYF.

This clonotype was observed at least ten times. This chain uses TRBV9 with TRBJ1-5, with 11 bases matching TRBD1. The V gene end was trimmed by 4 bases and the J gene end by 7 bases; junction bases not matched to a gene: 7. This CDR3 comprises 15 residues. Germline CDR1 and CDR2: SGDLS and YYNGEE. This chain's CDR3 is CASSTGQGAGQPQHF. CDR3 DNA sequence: TGTGCCAGCAGCACCGGACAGGGGGCGGGACAGCCCCAGCATTTT.

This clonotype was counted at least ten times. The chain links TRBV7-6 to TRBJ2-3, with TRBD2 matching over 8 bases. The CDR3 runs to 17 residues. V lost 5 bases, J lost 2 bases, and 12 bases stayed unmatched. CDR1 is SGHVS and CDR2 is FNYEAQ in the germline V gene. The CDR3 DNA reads TGTGCCAGCAGCCCACCCGGGACTAGGGGATACACAGATACGCAGTATTTT. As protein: CASSPPGTRGYTDTQYF.

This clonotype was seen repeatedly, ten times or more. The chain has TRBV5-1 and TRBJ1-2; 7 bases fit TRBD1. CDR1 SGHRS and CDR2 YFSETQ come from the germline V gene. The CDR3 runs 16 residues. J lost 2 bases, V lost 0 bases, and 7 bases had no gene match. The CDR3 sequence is CASSLVTGTENYGYTF. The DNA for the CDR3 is TGCGCCAGCAGCTTGGTAACCGGGACAGAGAACTATGGCTACACCTTC.

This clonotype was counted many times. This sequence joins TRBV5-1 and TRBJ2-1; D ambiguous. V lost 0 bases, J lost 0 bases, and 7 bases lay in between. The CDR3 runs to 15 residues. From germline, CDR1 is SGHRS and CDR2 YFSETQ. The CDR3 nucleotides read TGCGCCAGCAGCTTGGAACTACCCTCCTACAATGAGCAGTTCTTC. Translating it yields CASSLELPSYNEQFF.

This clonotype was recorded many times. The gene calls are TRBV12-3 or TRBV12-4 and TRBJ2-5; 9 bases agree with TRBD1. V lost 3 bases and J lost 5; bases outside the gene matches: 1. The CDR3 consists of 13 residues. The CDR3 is CASSFGQGETQYF. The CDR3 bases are TGTGCCAGCAGTTTCGGACAGGGGGAGACCCAGTACTTC.

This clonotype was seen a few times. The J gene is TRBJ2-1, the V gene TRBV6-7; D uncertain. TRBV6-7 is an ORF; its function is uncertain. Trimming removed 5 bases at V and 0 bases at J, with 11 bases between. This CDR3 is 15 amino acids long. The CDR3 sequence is CASSQGQSSYNEQFF. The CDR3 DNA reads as TGTGCCAGCAGTCAAGGTCAGAGCTCCTACAATGAGCAGTTCTTC.

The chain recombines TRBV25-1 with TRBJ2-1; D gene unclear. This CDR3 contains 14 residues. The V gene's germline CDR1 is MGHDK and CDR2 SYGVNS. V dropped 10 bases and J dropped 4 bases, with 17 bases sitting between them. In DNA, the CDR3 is TGTGCCATGAGTGTCAGTCTCCATTACAATGAGCAGTTCTTC. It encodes CAMSVSLHYNEQFF.

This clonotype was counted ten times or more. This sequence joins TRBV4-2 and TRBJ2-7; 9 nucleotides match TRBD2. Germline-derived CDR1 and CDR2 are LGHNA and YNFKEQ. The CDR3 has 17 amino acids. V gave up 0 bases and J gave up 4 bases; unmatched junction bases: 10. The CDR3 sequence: CASSQELAGLAPYEQYF. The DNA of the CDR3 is TGTGCCAGCAGCCAAGAGCTAGCGGGACTAGCTCCTTACGAGCAGTACTTC.

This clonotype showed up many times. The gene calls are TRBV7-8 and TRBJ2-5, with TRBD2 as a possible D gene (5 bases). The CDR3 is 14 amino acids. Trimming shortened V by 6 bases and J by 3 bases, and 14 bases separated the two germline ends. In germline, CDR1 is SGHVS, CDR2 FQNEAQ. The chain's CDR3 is CASRVHSGKETQYF. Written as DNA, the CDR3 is TGTGCCAGCAGGGTTCACAGCGGAAAAGAGACCCAGTACTTC.

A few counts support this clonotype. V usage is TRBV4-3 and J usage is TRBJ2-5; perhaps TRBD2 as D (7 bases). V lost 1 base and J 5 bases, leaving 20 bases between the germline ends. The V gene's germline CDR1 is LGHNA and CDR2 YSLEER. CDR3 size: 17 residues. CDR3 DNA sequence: TGCGCCAGCAGCCAAGGACTTGGGGGGGGGCCCGGGGAGACCCAGTACTTC. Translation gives CASSQGLGGGPGETQYF.

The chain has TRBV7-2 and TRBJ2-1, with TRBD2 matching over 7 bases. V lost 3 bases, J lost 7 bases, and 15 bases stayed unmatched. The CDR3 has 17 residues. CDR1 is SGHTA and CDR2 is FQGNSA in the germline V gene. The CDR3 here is CASSFRGGSVGGNEQFF. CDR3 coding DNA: TGTGCCAGCAGCTTTCGTGGCGGGAGTGTGGGTGGGAATGAGCAGTTCTTC.

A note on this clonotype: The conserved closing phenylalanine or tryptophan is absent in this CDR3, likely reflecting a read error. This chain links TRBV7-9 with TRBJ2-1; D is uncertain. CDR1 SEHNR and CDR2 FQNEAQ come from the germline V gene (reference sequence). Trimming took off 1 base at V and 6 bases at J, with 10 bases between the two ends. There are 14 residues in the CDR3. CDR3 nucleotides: TGTGCCAGCAGCTTAGGGGGTGCTTCCAATGAGCAGTTCTGC. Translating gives CASSLGGASNEQFC.

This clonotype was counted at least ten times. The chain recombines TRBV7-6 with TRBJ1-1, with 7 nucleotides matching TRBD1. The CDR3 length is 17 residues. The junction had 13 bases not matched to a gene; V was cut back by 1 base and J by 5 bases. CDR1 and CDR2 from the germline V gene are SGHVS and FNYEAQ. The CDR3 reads CASSLVGTVGGRTEAFF. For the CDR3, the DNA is TGTGCCAGCAGCTTAGTAGGGACAGTGGGGGGCAGGACTGAAGCTTTCTTT.

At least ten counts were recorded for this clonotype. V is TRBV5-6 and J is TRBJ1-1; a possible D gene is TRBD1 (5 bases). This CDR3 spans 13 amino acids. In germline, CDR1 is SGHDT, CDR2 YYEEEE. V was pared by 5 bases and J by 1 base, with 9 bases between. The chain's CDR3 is CASSYQGNTEAFF. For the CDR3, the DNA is TGTGCCAGCAGTTACCAGGGGAACACTGAAGCTTTCTTT.

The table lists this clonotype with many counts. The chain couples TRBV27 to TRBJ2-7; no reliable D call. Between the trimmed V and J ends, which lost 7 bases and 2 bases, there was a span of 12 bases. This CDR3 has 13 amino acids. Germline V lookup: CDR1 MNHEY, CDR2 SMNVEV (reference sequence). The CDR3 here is CASKGLEPYEQYF. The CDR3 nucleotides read TGTGCCAGCAAGGGCCTAGAGCCCTACGAGCAGTACTTC.